Below are 31 T cell receptor beta chains sequenced from a single sample in a study of OX40 agonist ivuxolimab in advanced cancers. The method was immunoSEQ multiplex PCR; TCRdb's version includes in-frame clones alone and lacks a portion of them. The table lists about 96,000 clones, roughly 80% of them singletons. Sample: CD4+ or CD8+ T cells sorted from blood, taken in a trial of the OX40 agonist ivuxolimab. The source is an adult with an advanced solid tumor such as melanoma, head and neck, liver or kidney cancer.

DNA for the CDR3: TGTGCCAGCAGCTCCGGGACAGGGGACCGCCAGCCCCAGCATTTT. Translation: CASSSGTGDRQPQHF. The chain is built from TRBV7-2 and TRBJ1-5, with TRBD1 identical over 10 bases. J lost 7 bases, V lost 4 bases, and 7 bases had no gene match. Looked up from germline, CDR1 is SGHTA and CDR2 is FQGNSA. The length of the CDR3 is 15 residues.

V gene TRBV19 combines with J gene TRBJ2-7, with D tentatively TRBD1 or TRBD2 (5 bases each). Trimming pared 6 bases from V and 6 bases from J, leaving 15 bases between. CDR1 is LNHDA and CDR2 is SQIVND in the germline V gene (reference sequence). The CDR3 extends over 13 amino acids. The CDR3, as DNA: TGTGCCAGTAGCCACGGGGCGGGCGCCGAGCAGTACTTC. Residues: CASSHGAGAEQYF.

As for this clone: Other DNA sequences in this sample translate to the same CDR3. This chain links TRBV7-9 with TRBJ1-1; D unclear. Germline assignment: CDR1 SEHNR and CDR2 FQNEAQ (reference sequence). The CDR3 is made up of 13 amino acids. With 1 base removed from V and 1 base from J, the gap between germline ends came to 4 bases. The CDR3 spells CASSLGANTEAFF. The CDR3 DNA sequence: TGTGCCAGCAGCTTAGGGGCGAACACTGAAGCTTTCTTT.

The rearrangement uses TRBV4-1 and TRBJ2-7, with 10 positions matching TRBD1. This CDR3 has 15 amino acids. Germline-derived CDR1 and CDR2 are MGHRA and YSYEKL. Trimming at V came to 3 bases and at J to 4 bases, leaving 6 bases not matched to a gene. CDR3 in amino acids: CASSQPGQGLYEQYF. The CDR3 DNA reads as TGCGCCAGCAGCCAGCCGGGACAGGGGTTGTACGAGCAGTACTTC.

This clone was recorded only once. The chain joins TRBV11-2 to TRBJ2-2; TRBD2 agrees at 12 bases. The CDR3 has 17 amino acids. Germline CDR1 and CDR2: SGHAT and FQNNGV. The ends lost 0 bases at V and 6 bases at J; junction bases unmatched: 5. In nucleotides, the CDR3 is TGTGCCAGCAGCTTAGATCCCCGACTAGCGGGAGCCGGGGAGCTGTTTTTT. The encoded protein is CASSLDPRLAGAGELFF.

This chain joins TRBV19 and TRBJ1-4; unclear D gene. Germline CDR1 LNHDA, CDR2 SQIVND (reference sequence). Trimming pared 5 bases from V and 3 bases from J, leaving 16 bases between. The CDR3 length is 16 residues. DNA for the CDR3: TGTGCCAGTAGTCCACAAAAGGCTACTCCTAATGAAAAACTGTTTTTT. Translating it yields CASSPQKATPNEKLFF.

The V gene is TRBV11-2, the J gene TRBJ1-1, with D possibly TRBD1 on 6 matching bases. V shed 5 bases and J shed 1 base, with 14 bases lying between them. This CDR3 is built from 15 residues. CDR1 is SGHAT, CDR2 FQNNGV, per germline. The CDR3 coding sequence is TGTGCCAGCAGCCCAACAGGGAGAGCGAACACTGAAGCTTTCTTT. Encoded protein: CASSPTGRANTEAFF.

This clone was counted a few times. The chain employs TRBV10-3 and TRBJ1-4; 7 positions agree with TRBD1. The trim removed 3 bases at V and 5 bases at J, leaving 12 bases unmatched. Germline-derived CDR1 and CDR2 are ENHRY and SYGVKD. The length of the CDR3 is 17 residues. CDR3 protein: CAISEGASSRGNEKLFF. CDR3 nucleotides: TGTGCCATCAGTGAAGGGGCCTCGAGCAGGGGGAATGAAAAACTGTTTTTT.

The J gene is TRBJ2-7, the V gene TRBV12-5; 8 bases map to TRBD2. After removal of 4 bases from V and 2 bases from J, the junction contained 7 bases not matched to a gene. Germline V gene data show CDR1 as LGHNT and CDR2 as FRNRAP. The CDR3 contains 15 residues. The CDR3 nucleotides read TGTGCTAGTGGTTCTATAGCGGGAAACCCCTACGAGCAGTACTTC. It specifies CASGSIAGNPYEQYF. Filled out from reference TRBV12-5 and TRBJ2-7, the complete variable domain reads DARVTQTPRHKVTEMGQEVTMRCQPILGHNTVFWYRQTMMQGLELLAYFRNRAPLDDSGMPKDRFSAEMPDATLATLKIQPSEPRDSAVYFCASGSIAGNPYEQYFGPGTRLTVT.

V gene TRBV10-3 combines with J gene TRBJ2-7, with D uncertain. The ends were cut back, 0 bases at V and 2 bases at J, with 11 bases in the middle. Germline V gene sequence: CDR1 ENHRY, CDR2 SYGVKD. The length of the CDR3 is 15 residues. The CDR3 DNA follows: TGTGCCATCAGTGAGTCCTCTAAGGGCACCTACGAGCAGTACTTC. Protein: CAISESSKGTYEQYF.

The gene calls are TRBV6-1 and TRBJ2-5, with D possibly called TRBD1 or TRBD2 (6 bases each). From germline, CDR1 is MNHNS and CDR2 SASEGT. Trimming left V 2 bases short and J 4 bases short, with 11 bases between. The CDR3 extends over 14 amino acids. The CDR3 protein is CASSEIRGGETQYF. The CDR3 DNA is TGTGCCAGCAGTGAAATCAGGGGAGGAGAGACCCAGTACTTC.

CDR3 sequence (DNA): TGTGCCAGTAGTAAGACAGGGGCCCAGGGCTATGGCTACACCTTC. Its protein product is CASSKTGAQGYGYTF. The rearrangement joins TRBV19 to TRBJ1-2; 8 bases are a match to TRBD1. J lost 4 bases, V lost 4 bases, and 8 bases had no gene match. The CDR3 has 15 residues. Germline V gene sequence: CDR1 LNHDA, CDR2 SQIVND (reference sequence).

The rearrangement links TRBV27 to TRBJ2-7; 7 bases are a match to TRBD1. Trimming removed 7 bases from V and 6 bases from J; junction bases left unmatched: 3. Germline V gene data show CDR1 as MNHEY and CDR2 as SMNVEV (reference sequence). The CDR3 has 11 amino acids. In DNA form, the CDR3 reads TGTGCCAGCACCCACAGGGGCGAGCAGTACTTC. Translating it yields CASTHRGEQYF.

This clone was recorded only once. The chain links TRBV27 to TRBJ2-2; 8 nucleotides align to TRBD1. The CDR3 length is 14 residues. Germline CDR1 is MNHEY and CDR2 is SMNVEV (reference sequence). Unmatched junction bases numbered 8, after V lost 9 bases and J lost 5 bases. CDR3 residues: CASRQGRGTGELFF. In DNA form, the CDR3 reads TGTGCCAGTCGACAGGGGCGTGGTACCGGGGAGCTGTTTTTT.

The rearrangement joins TRBV6-6 to TRBJ2-7; TRBD2 might be the D (7 bases). Germline V CDR1 and CDR2: MNHNY, SVGAGI (reference sequence). CDR3 length: 14 amino acids. Trimming left V 7 bases short and J 2 bases short, with 15 bases between. In DNA form, the CDR3 reads TGTGCCAGCAATACGGGCGGGGGCGCCTACGAGCAGTACTTC. Its protein is CASNTGGGAYEQYF.

The chain is built from TRBV4-3 and TRBJ2-3; the match to TRBD2 covers 11 bases. Germline CDR1 is LGHNA and CDR2 is YSLEER. This CDR3 region has 15 residues. Unmatched junction bases numbered 2, after V lost 3 bases and J lost 3 bases. CDR3 sequence reads: CASSQGLAATDTQYF. CDR3 nucleotide sequence: TGCGCCAGCAGCCAGGGACTAGCGGCAACAGATACGCAGTATTTT.

The sample holds one count of this clone. This rearrangement joins TRBV9 to TRBJ2-3; 12 bases fit TRBD2. The CDR3 is 14 residues long. Germline lookup yields CDR1 SGDLS and CDR2 YYNGEE. V was clipped by 3 bases and J by 8 bases; unmatched bases: 4. The CDR3 DNA is TGTGCCAGCAGCGGACTAGCGGGAGTGGGTACGCAGTATTTT. This sequence encodes CASSGLAGVGTQYF.

The chain is built from TRBV30 and TRBJ2-4; either TRBD1 or TRBD2 may fit D (7 bases each). In germline, CDR1 is GTSNPN, CDR2 SVGIG (reference sequence). Between the trimmed V and J ends, which lost 7 bases and 3 bases, there was a span of 13 bases. CDR3 length: 13 residues. The CDR3 reads CASTGRDKNIQYF. CDR3 DNA sequence: TGTGCCTCGACAGGGAGGGACAAAAACATTCAGTACTTC.

This chain connects TRBV2 to TRBJ2-1, with D possibly called TRBD1 or TRBD2 (6 bases each). CDR3 size: 15 residues. Looked up from germline, CDR1 is SNHLY and CDR2 is FYNNEI. Deletions cut 3 bases from V and 8 bases from J, with 17 bases between. CDR3: CASSEGDSSGDEQFF. DNA for the CDR3: TGTGCCAGCAGTGAGGGGGACTCCTCAGGGGATGAGCAGTTCTTC.

The chain recombines TRBV5-6 with TRBJ2-7; D is unresolved. The germline V gene encodes CDR1 SGHDT and CDR2 YYEEEE. V lost 0 bases and J 0 bases, leaving 7 bases between the germline ends. The CDR3 contains 14 residues. CDR3 sequence (DNA): TGTGCCAGCAGCTTGGTTGGCAGCTCCTACGAGCAGTACTTC. Amino acids: CASSLVGSSYEQYF.

This rearrangement joins TRBV27 to TRBJ2-7; D unclear. Trimming pared 2 bases from V and 3 bases from J, leaving 8 bases between. Germline V lookup: CDR1 MNHEY, CDR2 SMNVEV (reference sequence). The length of the CDR3 is 13 residues. CDR3 nucleotides: TGTGCCAGCAGTTTAAGGTACAGCTACGAGCAGTACTTC. Translating gives CASSLRYSYEQYF.

Of note for this clone: The identical CDR3 is also encoded by other nucleotide sequences in the sample. J is TRBJ1-3 and V is TRBV10-3; D might be TRBD1 (5 bases). The CDR3 spans 13 residues. V gave up 9 bases and J gave up 2 bases, with 11 bases separating them. Germline CDR1 and CDR2: ENHRY and SYGVKD. The CDR3 region has the DNA TGTGCCATTTCCCAGGGAGCTGGAAACACCATATATTTT. Translated, it gives CAISQGAGNTIYF.

The chain joins TRBV7-2 to TRBJ1-2; 8 bases line up with TRBD1. Looked up from germline, CDR1 is SGHTA and CDR2 is FQGNSA. V lost 2 bases to trimming and J lost 8 bases; unmatched junction nucleotides: 4. The CDR3 extends over 13 amino acids. This chain's CDR3 is CASSLQGAGGYTF. CDR3 sequence (DNA): TGTGCCAGCAGCTTACAGGGGGCGGGAGGCTACACCTTC.

The J gene is TRBJ2-1, the V gene TRBV15; 7 bases line up with TRBD2. V was clipped by 1 base and J by 6 bases; unmatched bases: 9. The germline V gene encodes CDR1 LNHNV and CDR2 YYDKDF (reference sequence). This CDR3 region has 16 residues. The CDR3 is CATSRGGGTALNEQFF. DNA for the CDR3: TGTGCCACCAGCAGAGGGGGGGGGACTGCCCTCAATGAGCAGTTCTTC.

The chain recombines TRBV27 with TRBJ1-2; D not resolved. The V gene lost 3 bases and the J gene lost 4 bases, with 9 bases spanning the gap. Germline CDR1 reads MNHEY; CDR2 reads SMNVEV (reference sequence). The CDR3 is 13 amino acids. The CDR3 is CASSLGRTYGYTF. The CDR3 coding sequence is TGTGCCAGCAGTTTGGGCCGAACCTATGGCTACACCTTC.

The V call is TRBV14, the J call TRBJ2-5; 9 nucleotides match TRBD2. The last part of the DNA fits TRBJ2-7 better; the J call may be wrong. This CDR3 is 15 amino acids long. Germline V lookup: CDR1 SGHDN, CDR2 FVKESK. The CDR3 region has the DNA TGTGCCAGCAGCCATTTGACTAGCGGTGCCTACGAGCAGTACTTC. This sequence encodes CASSHLTSGAYEQYF.

This rearrangement joins TRBV6-5 to TRBJ2-7, with D maybe TRBD1 (5 bases). The CDR3 length is 13 residues. Germline V lookup: CDR1 MNHEY, CDR2 SVGAGI. Trimming stripped 5 bases from V and 2 bases from J, with 10 bases between. The CDR3 sequence is CASSEPGTYEQYF. As DNA, the CDR3 is TGTGCCAGCAGTGAACCAGGGACCTACGAGCAGTACTTC.

This clone was picked up a small number of times. The chain links TRBV4-2 to TRBJ2-2, with 9 bases matching TRBD2. Germline CDR1 is LGHNA and CDR2 is YNFKEQ. With V trimmed by 1 base and J by 3 bases, 0 bases remained unmatched. This CDR3 is 15 amino acids long. CDR3 sequence reads: CASSQGTSDTGELFF. The CDR3, as DNA: TGTGCCAGCAGCCAAGGGACTAGCGACACCGGGGAGCTGTTTTTT.

The rearrangement joins TRBV18 to TRBJ1-5; 8 positions match TRBD1. Germline lookup yields CDR1 KGHSH and CDR2 LQKENI. The CDR3 covers 15 residues. V was pared by 3 bases and J by 2 bases, with 3 bases of the junction left unmatched. The CDR3 reads CASSPGTGRNQPQHF. In DNA form, the CDR3 reads TGTGCCAGCTCACCGGGGACAGGCCGCAATCAGCCCCAGCATTTT.

This sequence joins TRBV27 and TRBJ2-3; tentatively, D is TRBD2 (5 bases). V gave up 2 bases and J gave up 0 bases, with 12 bases separating them. The germline CDR1 and CDR2 sequences are MNHEY and SMNVEV (reference sequence). This CDR3 has 16 residues. The CDR3 reads CASSLDEGVSTDTQYF. The CDR3 nucleotides are TGTGCCAGCAGTTTAGATGAGGGAGTTAGCACAGATACGCAGTATTTT.

The table lists this clone with many counts. J is TRBJ2-7 and V is TRBV19; D is unclear. The CDR3 has 11 amino acids. V lost 10 bases, J lost 5 bases, and 12 bases lay in between. Germline V gene sequence: CDR1 LNHDA, CDR2 SQIVND (reference sequence). In DNA, the CDR3 is TGTGCCACCTCTAGGTACCACGAGCAGTACTTC. Protein: CATSRYHEQYF. Filled out from reference TRBV19 and TRBJ2-7, the complete variable domain reads DGGITQSPKYLFRKEGQNVTLSCEQNLNHDAMYWYRQDPGQGLRLIYYSQIVNDFQKGDIAEGYSVSREKKESFPLTVTSAQKNPTAFYLCATSRYHEQYFGPGTRLTVT.